This is a list of T cell receptor beta chains from one sample in a study of PD-L1 blockade in urothelial cancer. Using immunoSEQ multiplex PCR, the repertoire was profiled, and TCRdb retains in-frame clones only, with some absent. The sample carries approximately 40,000 clones, around 88% recorded once. Sample: PBMCs, taken around atezolizumab (anti-PD-L1) treatment. The receptors here all came from a man aged 55 to 70 with urothelial cancer. CDR3s include the opening cysteine and the closing phenylalanine or tryptophan. A D gene is named only where the DNA matches it firmly. Clone size, where shown, is once, few, many, or a class for clones that have expanded.

V: TRBV6-1; D: NA; J: TRBJ1-4; size: NA; CDR3: CASRKGATNEKLFF; DNA: TGTGCCAGCAGGAAGGGGGCAACTAATGAAAAACTGTTTTTT
V: TRBV28; D: TRBD1; J: TRBJ1-1; size: NA; CDR3: CASSPGGGGRAFF; DNA: TGTGCCAGCAGTCCAGGGGGTGGAGGTAGAGCTTTCTTT
V: TRBV14; D: TRBD1; J: TRBJ2-1; size: NA; CDR3: CASSRDRGNEQFF; DNA: TGTGCCAGCAGCCGAGACAGGGGTAATGAGCAGTTCTTC
V: TRBV5-4; D: NA; J: TRBJ1-2; size: NA; CDR3: CASSLAGYGYTF; DNA: TGTGCCAGCAGCTTGGCAGGGTACGGCTACACCTTC
V: TRBV19; D: NA; J: TRBJ2-7; size: NA; CDR3: CASSIDTVISYEQYF; DNA: TGTGCCAGTAGTATAGACACAGTCATCTCCTACGAGCAGTACTTC
V: TRBV5-8; D: TRBD2; J: TRBJ2-1; size: NA; CDR3: CASSLPQGDYRYNEQFF; DNA: TGTGCCAGCAGCTTGCCCCAAGGGGACTATCGATACAATGAGCAGTTCTTC
V: TRBV7-2; D: TRBD1; J: TRBJ1-5; size: NA; CDR3: CASSIGTGYSNQPQHF; DNA: TGTGCCAGCAGCATCGGGACAGGGTATAGCAATCAGCCCCAGCATTTT
V: TRBV19; D: TRBD2; J: TRBJ2-1; size: NA; CDR3: CASSFGTSGGRNEQFF; DNA: TGTGCCAGTAGTTTTGGGACTAGCGGGGGGAGGAATGAGCAGTTCTTC
V: TRBV30; D: NA; J: TRBJ1-3; size: few; CDR3: CAWGAMEGNTIYF; DNA: TGTGCCTGGGGGGCCATGGAGGGAAACACCATATATTTT
V: TRBV21-1; D: NA; J: TRBJ2-2; size: NA; CDR3: CASSRQTDTTGELFF; DNA: TGTGCCAGCAGCCGTCAGACCGACACCACCGGGGAGCTGTTTTTT
V: TRBV11-2; D: TRBD2; J: TRBJ2-7; size: NA; CDR3: CASSFGGRAYSLYEQYF; DNA: TGTGCCAGCAGCTTCGGCGGGAGGGCCTATTCTCTATACGAGCAGTACTTC
V: TRBV21-1; D: NA; J: TRBJ1-3; size: NA; CDR3: CASSQPPPDRAAGGNTIYF; DNA: TGTGCCAGCAGCCAGCCGCCCCCCGACAGGGCGGCGGGAGGAAACACCATATATTTT
V: TRBV18; D: NA; J: TRBJ2-5; size: once; CDR3: CASSPQVDGKTQYF; DNA: TGTGCCAGCTCACCACAGGTGGACGGGAAGACCCAGTACTTC
V: TRBV11-2; D: NA; J: TRBJ1-5; size: NA; CDR3: CASSPDPGGNQPQHF; DNA: TGTGCCAGCAGCCCCGATCCGGGGGGCAATCAGCCCCAGCATTTT
V: TRBV9; D: TRBD2; J: TRBJ2-3; size: NA; CDR3: CASSVALAGGTDTQYF; DNA: TGTGCCAGCAGCGTAGCCCTAGCGGGGGGCACAGATACGCAGTATTTT
V: TRBV9; D: NA; J: TRBJ2-6; size: NA; CDR3: CASSVESDYSGANVLTF; DNA: TGTGCCAGCAGCGTAGAATCAGATTACTCTGGGGCCAACGTCCTGACTTTC
V: TRBV19; D: NA; J: TRBJ1-5; size: NA; CDR3: CASSIIFTGYSNQPQHF; DNA: TGTGCCAGTAGTATAATTTTTACAGGCTATAGCAATCAGCCCCAGCATTTT
V: TRBV30; D: NA; J: TRBJ1-2; size: once; CDR3: CAWSVSRGFYGYTF; DNA: TGTGCCTGGAGTGTATCTCGAGGTTTCTATGGCTACACCTTC
V: TRBV5-1; D: TRBD1; J: TRBJ1-2; size: NA; CDR3: CASSQTGAYGYTF; DNA: TGCGCCAGCAGCCAGACAGGGGCCTATGGCTACACCTTC
V: TRBV10-3; D: TRBD1; J: TRBJ1-2; size: NA; CDR3: CAITDGDRGYYGYTF; DNA: TGTGCCATCACCGATGGGGACAGGGGATACTATGGCTACACCTTC
V: TRBV2; D: TRBD1; J: TRBJ1-2; size: NA; CDR3: CALGGSRGRGGYTF; DNA: TGTGCCCTCGGCGGAAGCAGGGGGCGCGGTGGCTACACCTTC
V: TRBV10-3; D: TRBD1; J: TRBJ2-6; size: NA; CDR3: CAIRGTGYGANVLTF; DNA: TGTGCCATCAGAGGGACAGGGTATGGGGCCAACGTCCTGACTTTC
V: TRBV18; D: NA; J: TRBJ1-1; size: NA; CDR3: CASSPVTGGGTTEAFF; DNA: TGTGCCAGCTCACCTGTAACCGGGGGAGGAACGACTGAAGCTTTCTTT
V: TRBV7-2; D: NA; J: TRBJ2-5; size: once; CDR3: CASSLGAVETQYF; DNA: TGTGCCAGCAGCTTGGGGGCTGTGGAGACCCAGTACTTC
V: TRBV19; D: TRBD1; J: TRBJ2-5; size: NA; CDR3: CASSITGGGETQYF; DNA: TGTGCCAGTAGTATTACAGGGGGCGGCGAGACCCAGTACTTC
V: TRBV18; D: TRBD1; J: TRBJ2-3; size: NA; CDR3: CASSPGTGSWDTQYF; DNA: TGTGCCAGCTCACCGGGGACAGGGAGCTGGGATACGCAGTATTTT
V: TRBV19; D: TRBD2; J: TRBJ2-1; size: medium-sized; CDR3: CASSKAGEPYNEQFF; DNA: TGTGCCAGTAGTAAAGCGGGGGAGCCTTACAATGAGCAGTTCTTC
V: TRBV4-1; D: NA; J: TRBJ1-2; size: NA; CDR3: CASSQGGGYGYTF; DNA: TGCGCCAGCAGCCAAGGGGGGGGCTATGGCTACACCTTC
V: TRBV27; D: NA; J: TRBJ1-1; size: NA; CDR3: CASSLSRQLFVSRDTEAFF; DNA: TGTGCCAGCAGTTTATCCCGACAGTTGTTTGTGTCTAGGGACACTGAAGCTTTCTTT
V: TRBV19; D: TRBD1; J: TRBJ1-2; size: NA; CDR3: CASSRYGTGVLGYTF; DNA: TGTGCCAGTAGTCGATACGGGACAGGGGTTCTTGGCTACACCTTC
V: TRBV6-1; D: NA; J: TRBJ1-5; size: few; CDR3: CASSAPPEDQPQHF; DNA: TGTGCCAGCAGTGCTCCTCCCGAGGATCAGCCCCAGCATTTT
V: TRBV10-3; D: TRBD1; J: TRBJ1-1; size: NA; CDR3: CAINWGQGGVNTEAFF; DNA: TGTGCCATCAACTGGGGACAGGGCGGGGTGAACACTGAAGCTTTCTTT
V: TRBV5-1; D: NA; J: TRBJ2-2; size: NA; CDR3: CASSLERASPGELFF; DNA: TGCGCCAGCAGCTTGGAGCGGGCTAGCCCCGGGGAGCTGTTTTTT
V: TRBV15; D: TRBD1; J: TRBJ2-7; size: NA; CDR3: CATSRVRQGDNEQYF; DNA: TGTGCCACCAGCAGAGTGAGACAGGGGGACAACGAGCAGTACTTC
V: TRBV2; D: TRBD2; J: TRBJ2-7; size: NA; CDR3: CASSVSSGSYEQYF; DNA: TGTGCCAGCAGTGTGTCTAGCGGGAGCTACGAGCAGTACTTC
V: TRBV19; D: NA; J: TRBJ1-1; size: NA; CDR3: CASSIRLRQGSAEAFF; DNA: TGTGCCAGTAGTATTAGACTGAGGCAGGGAAGCGCTGAAGCTTTCTTT
V: TRBV7-6; D: NA; J: TRBJ1-3; size: NA; CDR3: CASSLLGQIGNTIYF; DNA: TGTGCCAGCAGCCTCTTGGGACAAATCGGAAACACCATATATTTT
V: TRBV19; D: NA; J: TRBJ1-3; size: NA; CDR3: CATQQRQGNTIYF; DNA: TGTGCCACGCAACAGCGGCAGGGAAACACCATATATTTT
V: TRBV6-5; D: NA; J: TRBJ1-6; size: NA; CDR3: CASSLKGAPLHF; DNA: TGTGCCAGCAGTTTAAAGGGGGCACCCCTCCACTTT
V: TRBV29-1; D: TRBD1; J: TRBJ2-1; size: NA; CDR3: CSLQGAEQFF; DNA: TGCAGCCTACAGGGGGCGGAGCAGTTCTTC